This T cell receptor beta chain was identified during a study of CXCR3-negative and CXCR3-positive naive CD8 T cells. Background on the study: Each library held about 1.5 +/- 0.3 million TRB reads, 120 million to 150 million in total.

The authors prepared UMI-labeled TRB cDNA libraries by 5' RACE. TCRdb reworked the 5' RACE reads into one entry per CDR3 protein, no DNA. Reported are around 56,000 distinct CDR3 sequences; the ten largest clones contain 0.35% to 0.5%. Study-level points and caveats: Whereas both naive subsets had comparably high diversity, memory CD8+ cells had much lower diversity. Naive cells that were CXCR3-positive had more hydrophobic TRB CDR3s (compared with CXCR3-negative naive cells).

Comments on this clonotype: Its specificity is not known.

The receptor comes from a human donor in good health. Some clones in this sample may be carry-over from other donors' samples. The sample taken for sequencing was naive CXCR3- CD8+ T cells from blood. As to subset: CD45RO-CCR7+CD27+CD95- naive CD8+ T cells lacking CXCR3 (TNR3-).

The CDR3 protein is CASGQTSGELFF. The chain carries TRBV5-1 and TRBJ2-2; TCRdb lists TRBD1, though no DNA is available to test this call. Looked up from germline, CDR1 is SGHRS and CDR2 is YFSETQ. The CDR3 runs 12 residues.